These 5 T cell receptor beta chains were all obtained from the same sample, sequenced in a study of T cell repertoires in cytomegalovirus infection (dated 2019 in TCRdb). The data were produced on an Illumina HiSeq 1500. Starting from the raw public reads, TCRdb applied fastp trimming at Q25, assembled clones with MiXCR and retained in-frame beta chains. Each entry merges the rows of one CDR3 protein and shows their most common DNA and genes. This sample is represented by some 250,000 distinct CDR3 sequences; 9.1% of them were singletons. The ten top clones hold about 14% of the sample. The specimen was PBMCs. All receptors come from a human donor in good health (CMV status not recorded). Some clones in this sample may be carry-over from other donors' samples.

This clonotype has ten or more counts. V is TRBV6-6 and J is TRBJ1-5; no clear D. The germline CDR1 and CDR2 sequences are MNHNY and SVGAGI (reference sequence). With 6 bases removed from V and 7 bases from J, the gap between germline ends came to 10 bases. The CDR3 runs to 12 residues. This CDR3 is CASSLRIQPQHF. The CDR3 DNA reads TGTGCCAGCAGCCTCAGGATACAGCCCCAGCATTTT.

This clonotype is termed medium-sized (0.01 to 0.1%). This chain uses TRBV7-2 with TRBJ1-4; TRBD1 matches at 7 bases. This CDR3 has 14 amino acids. Germline V lookup: CDR1 SGHTA, CDR2 FQGNSA. After removal of 6 bases from V and 8 bases from J, the junction contained 9 bases not matched to a gene. DNA for the CDR3: TGTGCCAGCAGACCGGACAGGCTACGCGAAAAACTGTTTTTT. This encodes CASRPDRLREKLFF.

In its sample, this clonotype was seen many times. The rearrangement links TRBV20-1 to TRBJ2-3; 10 positions agree with TRBD2. V dropped 4 bases and J dropped 0; count of bases not matched to a gene: 16. Germline-derived CDR1 and CDR2 are DFQATT and SNEGSKA (reference sequence). This CDR3 is built from 19 residues. DNA of the CDR3: TGCAGTGCTAAGCGGGGGGGCCGGGCCCCCTCGGCGAGCACAGATACGCAGTATTTT. This encodes CSAKRGGRAPSASTDTQYF.

This clonotype was seen repeatedly, ten times or more. The rearrangement joins TRBV7-6 to TRBJ2-7, with D tentatively TRBD2 (5 bases). CDR3 size: 13 residues. Germline CDR1 reads SGHVS; CDR2 reads FNYEAQ. Trimming removed 5 bases at V and 2 bases at J, with 10 bases between. The CDR3: CASSPSGPYEQYF. The CDR3, as DNA: TGTGCCAGCAGCCCCAGCGGTCCCTACGAGCAGTACTTC.

In this sample, this clonotype turned up many times. The chain employs TRBV7-8 and TRBJ1-5; TRBD1 might be the D (5 bases). This CDR3 region has 15 residues. Trimming left V 6 bases short and J 4 bases short, with 16 bases between. CDR1 is SGHVS, CDR2 FQNEAQ, per germline. CDR3 nucleotide sequence: TGTGCCAGCAGGGAGGACAAAAGTAGGAATCAGCCCCAGCATTTT. Translation gives CASREDKSRNQPQHF.